This record covers a single TCR beta chain. Its antigen is as yet unknown. The data derive from a study of CD8+CD57+ T cells in acquired aplastic anemia. The wider study: An average of approximately 3.2 ug of DNA was obtained from sorted CD4+ and CD8+ cells. The study's findings and limits: No significant patient-versus-control difference appeared in CD8+ Simpson's diversity. Patients and controls shared 25 to 35 CD8+ CDR3 sequences, which appeared highly expressed in patients and within their immunodominant clones.

Those patients picked for sequencing had displayed CD8+CD57+ cell expansion on flow cytometry. When blood sampling took place, the patients had received no therapy. This CDR3 contains 15 residues. CDR1 and CDR2 (germline): SNHLY, FYNNEI. The trim removed 0 bases at V and 5 bases at J, leaving 5 bases unmatched. TCR beta VDJ and CDR3 were profiled, and genomic DNA was the template. TCRdb reprocessed the reads with MiXCR, giving one entry per CDR3 protein. The sample shows approximately 470,000 distinct CDR3 sequences, about a third of them seen only once. The V gene is TRBV2, the J gene TRBJ2-5, with 8 bases identical to TRBD2. The sequence came from a human donor with aplastic anemia. What was sequenced was sorted CD4+, CD8+, or CD8+CD57+ T cells (not recorded which) from PBMCs. This chain's CDR3 is CASSEAGGGEETQYF. The CDR3 DNA is TGTGCCAGCAGTGAAGCCGGGGGGGGCGAGGAGACCCAGTACTTC.